The 5 T cell receptor beta chains below all came from one sample that was sequenced in a study of OX40 agonist ivuxolimab in advanced cancers. Some clones are missing from TCRdb's copy, which holds only in-frame ones; the method was immunoSEQ multiplex PCR. The repertoire consists of about 75,000 clones, with about 86% occurring once and the leading ten covering about 8.6%. The sequencing here drew on CD4+ or CD8+ T cells sorted from blood, taken in a trial of the OX40 agonist ivuxolimab. These receptor sequences come from an adult with an advanced solid tumor such as melanoma, head and neck, liver or kidney cancer.

The rearrangement uses TRBV10-3 and TRBJ2-2; 8 bases agree with TRBD2. Germline V gene sequence: CDR1 ENHRY, CDR2 SYGVKD. The J segment lost 6 bases and the V segment lost 2 bases, leaving 14 bases of the junction unmatched. The CDR3 runs to 18 residues. CDR3 loop: CAISEAFGGAHNAGELFF. CDR3 nucleotide sequence: TGTGCCATCAGTGAGGCGTTCGGGGGGGCGCATAATGCCGGGGAGCTGTTTTTT.

The chain carries TRBV20-1 and TRBJ1-5, with D hard to call. Trimming took 5 bases from V and 9 from J, leaving 11 bases between them. The CDR3 extends over 11 amino acids. The germline V gene has CDR1 DFQATT and CDR2 SNEGSKA (reference sequence). CDR3 in DNA: TGCAGTGCTCCTTTTCAAGGGCCCCAGCATTTT. Protein: CSAPFQGPQHF.

This clone was found once. The V and J genes are TRBV5-1 and TRBJ1-2; 8 bases fit TRBD1. V dropped 4 bases and J dropped 2; count of bases not matched to a gene: 4. CDR1 is SGHRS, CDR2 YFSETQ, per germline. This CDR3 is built from 14 residues. CDR3 amino acids: CASSLGDRNYGYTF. Here the CDR3 DNA reads TGCGCCAGCAGCCTGGGGGACAGGAACTATGGCTACACCTTC.

V and J are TRBV1 and TRBJ2-3; TRBD1, the table's D call, was not compared with the DNA. TRBV1 has pseudogene status. This CDR3 region has 18 residues. CDR3 amino acids: CTRGREGQHTCGTDTQYF. DNA for the CDR3: TGCACCAGAGGACGAGAAGGACAGCATACTTGTGGCACAGATACGCAGTATTTT.

The J gene is TRBJ2-1, the V gene TRBV10-3; no clear D. V was trimmed by 0 bases and J by 16 bases, leaving 16 bases between them. Germline values: CDR1 ENHRY, CDR2 SYGVKD. The CDR3 contains 13 residues. CDR3 sequence: CAISESAGSSVFF. DNA for the CDR3: TGTGCCATCAGTGAGTCTGCCGGGTCCTCTGTCTTCTTC.